This entry describes one T cell receptor beta chain. This record comes from a study of cytomegalovirus exposure and HLA in healthy donors. Both 60 Vbeta primers and 13 Jbeta primers went into the PCR. Clones were sequenced by immunoSEQ multiplex PCR, and TCRdb holds only the in-frame ones, with some missing. Here the sample spans 130,000 to 150,000 clones, around 79% being singletons. The TCR originated in a female donor in good health and CMV-seronegative. The sample comprised PBMCs.

For the CDR3, the DNA is TGTGCCAGCAGCGCAGGGGAGGGGACTGAAGCTTTCTTT. It codes for CASSAGEGTEAFF. V is TRBV2 and J is TRBJ1-1, with a weak D call TRBD1 (6 bases). V lost 6 bases and J 5 bases, leaving 13 bases between the germline ends. Germline loops: CDR1 SNHLY, CDR2 FYNNEI. The CDR3 runs to 13 residues.